A selection of T cell receptor beta chains follows, all from one sample in a study of T cells in localized non-small cell lung cancer. Only in-frame clones appear in the TCRdb table, and some are missing; sequencing was by immunoSEQ multiplex PCR. The sample carries about 40,000 clones, around 86% recorded once. Source: peripheral blood mononuclear cells, taken before any cancer treatment. The source of these receptors is a male donor aged 60 or over with stage II lung adenocarcinoma. Each CDR3 is given with its conserved first and last residue. D genes are given only for firm matches. Clone size is given for some rows only: seen once, a few or many times, or a class if the clone is expanded.

TRBV6-1	TRBJ1-5	NA	NA	CASSPSILQHF	TGTGCCAGCAGTCCGTCCATTCTCCAGCATTTT
TRBV6-1	TRBJ2-3	NA	NA	CASSEGPITDTQYF	TGTGCCAGCAGTGAAGGACCGATCACAGATACGCAGTATTTT
TRBV6-6	TRBJ1-2	few	NA	CASSVGNYGYTF	TGTGCCAGCAGCGTGGGAAACTATGGCTACACCTTC
TRBV5-1	TRBJ2-1	NA	TRBD2	CASSLRLAGGLGEQFF	TGCGCCAGCAGCTTGCGGCTAGCGGGAGGGTTAGGGGAGCAGTTCTTC
TRBV11-2	TRBJ1-5	NA	TRBD1	CASSSGQGGNQPQHF	TGTGCCAGCAGCTCGGGACAGGGAGGCAATCAGCCCCAGCATTTT
TRBV4-1	TRBJ1-4	once	NA	CASSQGGRTVVNEKLFF	TGCGCCAGCAGCCAAGGAGGCAGGACCGTTGTTAATGAAAAACTGTTTTTT
TRBV30	TRBJ1-2	NA	NA	CAETRGLLYGYTF	TGTGCCGAGACGCGGGGGCTTCTCTATGGCTACACCTTC
TRBV10-2	TRBJ1-5	NA	NA	CASSDGGNQPQHF	TGCGCCAGCAGTGACGGGGGCAATCAGCCCCAGCATTTT
TRBV9	TRBJ2-1	NA	NA	CASSPLREQFF	TGTGCCAGCAGCCCGCTGCGTGAGCAGTTCTTC
TRBV28	TRBJ1-6	NA	TRBD1	CASSPPDRDNSPLHF	TGTGCCAGCAGTCCCCCCGACAGGGATAATTCACCCCTCCACTTT
TRBV5-1	TRBJ1-3	NA	NA	CASSLEGPKSGNTIYF	TGCGCCAGCAGCTTGGAGGGCCCGAAGTCTGGAAACACCATATATTTT
TRBV28	TRBJ1-2	few	TRBD1	CASSLFHRGNGYTF	TGTGCCAGCAGTTTATTTCACAGGGGGAACGGCTACACCTTC
TRBV11-2	TRBJ2-1	NA	TRBD2	CASTARGTSGTNEQFF	TGTGCCAGCACCGCCCGGGGGACTAGCGGCACCAATGAGCAGTTCTTC
TRBV19	TRBJ2-3	NA	NA	CASTPRGSWDTQYF	TGTGCCAGTACCCCAAGGGGCTCTTGGGATACGCAGTATTTT
TRBV7-2	TRBJ2-7	NA	TRBD2	CASSLAQTSGRLGEQYF	TGTGCCAGCAGCTTAGCGCAGACTAGCGGGAGATTAGGGGAGCAGTACTTC
TRBV6-1	TRBJ1-2	NA	NA	CASSEGVRGADGYTF	TGTGCCAGCAGTGAAGGAGTCAGGGGAGCGGACGGCTACACCTTC